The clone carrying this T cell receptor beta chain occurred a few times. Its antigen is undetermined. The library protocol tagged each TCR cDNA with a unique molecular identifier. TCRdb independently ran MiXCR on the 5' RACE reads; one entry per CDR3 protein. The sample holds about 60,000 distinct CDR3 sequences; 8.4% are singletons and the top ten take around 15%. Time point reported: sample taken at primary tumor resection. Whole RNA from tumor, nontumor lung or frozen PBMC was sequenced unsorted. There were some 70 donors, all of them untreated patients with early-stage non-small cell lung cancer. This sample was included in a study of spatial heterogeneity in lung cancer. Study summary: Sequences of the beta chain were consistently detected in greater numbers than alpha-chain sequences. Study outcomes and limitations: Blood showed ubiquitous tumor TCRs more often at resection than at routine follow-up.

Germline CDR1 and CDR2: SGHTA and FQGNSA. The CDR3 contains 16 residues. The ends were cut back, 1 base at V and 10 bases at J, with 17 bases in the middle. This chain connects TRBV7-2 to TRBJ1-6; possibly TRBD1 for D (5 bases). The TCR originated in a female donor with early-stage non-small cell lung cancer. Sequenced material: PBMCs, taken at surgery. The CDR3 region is CASSLDSGTTGSPLHF. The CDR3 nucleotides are TGTGCCAGCAGCTTAGACTCCGGGACCACAGGCTCACCCCTCCACTTT.